These T cell receptor beta chains were read from a single sample in a study of T cell responses to AZD1222 COVID-19 vaccine. Profiling relied on immunoSEQ multiplex PCR, and the TCRdb table lists in-frame clones only, not all of them. The sample lists approximately 170,000 clones, over 75% occurring once. The sample here was peripheral blood, taken on day 0 of AZD1222 vaccination. The source of these receptors is an adult in good health. Each CDR3 is given with its conserved first and last residue. Each record gives: J gene, D gene, V gene, clone size, CDR3 DNA, CDR3 protein. A D gene is named only where the DNA matches it firmly. Expanded clones get a size class; other rows say once, few or many, or leave the size out.

>TRBJ1-2|-|TRBV7-2|-
TGTGCCAGCAGCTTCGAAAGGGTAGGAGGCTACACCTTC
CASSFERVGGYTF
>TRBJ1-3|-|TRBV12-3/TRBV12-4|-
TGTGCCAGCAGTGCAAGGGCAAACACCATATATTTT
CASSARANTIYF
>TRBJ1-3|-|TRBV5-1|-
TGCGCCAGCAGCTTGGGGAACTCTGGAAACACCATATATTTT
CASSLGNSGNTIYF
>TRBJ1-3|-|TRBV9|-
TGTGCCAGCAGCTCTAGTGGGCAGGGTGGAAACACCATATATTTT
CASSSSGQGGNTIYF
>TRBJ1-1|-|TRBV7-9|-
TGTGCCAGCAGCTTAGAAATAAAGGGGAACACTGAAGCTTTCTTT
CASSLEIKGNTEAFF
>TRBJ1-4|-|TRBV11-1|-
TGTGCCAGCAGCGAAGGGGAAGGATCCGAAAAACTGTTTTTT
CASSEGEGSEKLFF
>TRBJ1-6|-|TRBV6-1|-
TGTGCCAGCAGTGAAGTGGAAAATTCACCCCTCCACTTT
CASSEVENSPLHF
>TRBJ1-1|-|TRBV6-5|-
TGTGCCAGCAAGATTCAGGGACTTGAAGCTTTCTTT
CASKIQGLEAFF
>TRBJ2-2|-|TRBV7-7|once
TGTGCTAGCAGCCAGGAGGTCACCGGGGAGCTGTTTTTT
CASSQEVTGELFF
>TRBJ1-2|-|TRBV9|once
TGTGCTTCAGGGGTTAACTATGGCTACACCTTC
CASGVNYGYTF
>TRBJ2-2|-|TRBV4-1|-
TGCGCCAGCAGCCAAGATCCCCCACAAAACACCGGGGAGCTGTTTTTT
CASSQDPPQNTGELFF
>TRBJ2-1|TRBD1|TRBV5-1|-
TGCGCCAGCAGCTTGGAGGCCAGGGGGATCGATGAGCAGTTCTTC
CASSLEARGIDEQFF
>TRBJ1-4|-|TRBV5-6|-
TGTGCCAGCAGCTTGGGACCGGGGACACGGGCTAATGAAAAACTGTTTTTT
CASSLGPGTRANEKLFF